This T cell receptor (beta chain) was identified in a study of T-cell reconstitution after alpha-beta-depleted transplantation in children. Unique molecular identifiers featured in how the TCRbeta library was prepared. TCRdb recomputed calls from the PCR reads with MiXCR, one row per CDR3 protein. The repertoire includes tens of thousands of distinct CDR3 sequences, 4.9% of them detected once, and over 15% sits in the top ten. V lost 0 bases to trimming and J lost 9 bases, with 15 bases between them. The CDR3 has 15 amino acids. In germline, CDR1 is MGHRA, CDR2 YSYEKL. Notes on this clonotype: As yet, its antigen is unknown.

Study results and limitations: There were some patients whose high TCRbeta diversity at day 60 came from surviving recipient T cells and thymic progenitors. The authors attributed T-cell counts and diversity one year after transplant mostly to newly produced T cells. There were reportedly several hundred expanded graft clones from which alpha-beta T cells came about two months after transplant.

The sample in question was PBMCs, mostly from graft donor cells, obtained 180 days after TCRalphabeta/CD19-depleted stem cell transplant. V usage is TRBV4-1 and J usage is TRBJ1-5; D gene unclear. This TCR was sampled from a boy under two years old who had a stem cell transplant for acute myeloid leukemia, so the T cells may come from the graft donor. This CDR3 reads CASSQDPRWSGPQHF. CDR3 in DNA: TGCGCCAGCAGCCAAGATCCACGCTGGAGTGGGCCCCAGCATTTT.